This TCR beta chain was recovered during a study of cytomegalovirus exposure and HLA in healthy donors. Trimming took 5 bases from V and 7 from J; bases not matched to a gene: 11. Per the germline V gene, CDR1 is MGHDK and CDR2 is SYGVNS. The length of the CDR3 is 16 residues. Both 60 Vbeta primers and 13 Jbeta primers went into the PCR. Authors' methods: Around 76 million unique TCR beta chains, roughly 10 million shared, were counted in a later analysis. Data came from immunoSEQ multiplex PCR; TCRdb stores just in-frame clones and leaves some out. Clone size and V and J calls were adopted from that table, with D and trimming inferred from the DNA. The sample has fewer than 250,000 clones; more than 70% are singletons.

The receptor was isolated from a woman in her thirties or forties in good health and CMV-seronegative. Input material: PBMCs. V and J are TRBV25-1 and TRBJ1-4; 9 bases line up with TRBD1. The CDR3 sequence is CASSFRATGGGEKLFF. CDR3 bases: TGTGCCAGCAGTTTCCGGGCGACAGGGGGTGGTGAAAAACTGTTTTTT.